The 8 T cell receptor beta chains presented below share a single source sample, sequenced in a study of CD8 T cells in Susac syndrome. When the RNA was reverse transcribed, random hexamers were used with an input of roughly 0.45 to 1 ug. TCRdb re-called the immunoSEQ multiplex PCR reads through MiXCR, storing one row per CDR3 protein. The table lists 200,000 to 300,000 distinct CDR3 sequences, 90% to 95% of them singletons. Sequenced sample: CD4+ T cells from PBMCs. The receptor source for this set is a human donor with multiple sclerosis.

The chain employs TRBV30 and TRBJ1-2; 8 bases align to TRBD1. V trimming: 1 base; J trimming: 8 bases; junction bases outside the gene matches: 0. The CDR3 length is 11 residues. CDR1 is GTSNPN and CDR2 is SVGIG in the germline V gene (reference sequence). This CDR3 is CAWSAGGGYTF. The CDR3 bases are TGTGCCTGGAGTGCAGGGGGCGGCTACACCTTC.

This chain links TRBV27 with TRBJ1-1; D uncertain. The CDR3 is 14 amino acids. From germline, CDR1 is MNHEY and CDR2 SMNVEV (reference sequence). Trimming cost V 5 bases and J 0 bases, with 10 bases left between them. The CDR3 nucleotides are TGTGCCAGCAGTGAGGCAGGCCTGAACACTGAAGCTTTCTTT. Its protein product is CASSEAGLNTEAFF.

The chain couples TRBV14 to TRBJ1-2; D is unresolved. This CDR3 region has 12 residues. Trimming removed 4 bases at V and 0 bases at J, with 3 bases between. Germline lookup yields CDR1 SGHDN and CDR2 FVKESK. CDR3 residues: CASSPSNYGYTF. In DNA form, the CDR3 reads TGTGCCAGCAGCCCCTCTAACTATGGCTACACCTTC.

The rearrangement uses TRBV7-2 and TRBJ1-3; D unresolved. Germline V lookup: CDR1 SGHTA, CDR2 FQGNSA. The CDR3 is 18 amino acids. V dropped 5 bases and J dropped 0 bases, with 20 bases sitting between them. The CDR3 here is CASSAPPGRRHSGNTIYF. Written as DNA, the CDR3 is TGTGCCAGCAGCGCCCCTCCCGGACGGAGACACTCTGGAAACACCATATATTTT.

The count of this clonotype is one. V gene TRBV12-3 or TRBV12-4 combines with J gene TRBJ2-5; perhaps D is TRBD1 or TRBD2 (5 bases each). The CDR3 runs 15 residues. V lost 5 bases and J lost 1, with 14 bases in between. In nucleotides, the CDR3 is TGTGCCAGCAGTCCTGTGGGACGGCCCCAAGAGACCCAGTACTTC. Amino acid sequence: CASSPVGRPQETQYF.

V and J are TRBV7-6 and TRBJ2-7, with TRBD2 as a possible D gene (6 bases). The CDR3 loop spans 15 amino acids. The V gene's germline CDR1 is SGHVS and CDR2 FNYEAQ. V was shortened by 0 bases and J by 2 bases, with 11 bases between the two germline ends. The CDR3 reads CASSLAPGETYEQYF. The CDR3 DNA reads as TGTGCCAGCAGCTTAGCGCCGGGAGAGACCTACGAGCAGTACTTC.

The rearrangement links TRBV6-5 to TRBJ1-5, with D tentatively TRBD1 (5 bases). The germline CDR1 and CDR2 sequences are MNHEY and SVGAGI. The length of the CDR3 is 15 residues. V lost 5 bases and J 5 bases, leaving 16 bases between the germline ends. In DNA form, the CDR3 reads TGTGCCAGCAGTGCGGTGGGGCTGGGGGATCAGCCCCAGCATTTT. Protein sequence: CASSAVGLGDQPQHF.

The chain couples TRBV18 to TRBJ1-3; a possible D gene is TRBD1 (5 bases). The CDR3 is 15 amino acids. Germline-derived CDR1 and CDR2 are KGHSH and LQKENI. V lost 6 bases to trimming and J lost 2 bases, with 14 bases between them. This chain's CDR3 is CASSLLGTTGNTIYF. Here the CDR3 DNA reads TGTGCCAGCTCTCTCCTCGGGACGACTGGAAACACCATATATTTT.